The clone carrying this T cell receptor beta chain was counted ten times or more. Its antigen remains unknown. This sample is drawn from a study of Graves' ophthalmopathy and Graves' hyperthyroidism. Study conclusions and caveats: Most expanded clonotypes from thyroid (those above 0.001 frequency) were also found in blood. Discriminating ophthalmopathy from stable hyperthyroidism, a 13-signature model attained a sensitivity of about 89% and a specificity of approximately 77%.

This CDR3 is built from 15 residues. Looked up from germline, CDR1 is SGHVS and CDR2 is FQNEAQ. V was pared by 3 bases and J by 5 bases, with 6 bases of the junction left unmatched. RNA served as the template for amplifying TCR beta CDR3 regions. An initial RT-PCR round employing HTBI primers preceded a second-round multiplex PCR. In TCRdb, the multiplex PCR reads were re-called with MiXCR into one record per CDR3 protein. This sample has about 170,000 distinct CDR3 sequences, with less than 45% found just once. In donors with ophthalmopathy, activity was moderate-to-severe, with CAS ≥3, NOSPECS ≥4 and duration under 3 months.

This TCR came from a middle-aged woman with Graves' ophthalmopathy. This chain uses TRBV7-8 with TRBJ1-1; 10 nucleotides line up with TRBD1. The sequencing sample was made of peripheral blood. The CDR3 loop is CASSFGTGVGTEAFF. CDR3 in DNA: TGTGCCAGCAGCTTCGGGACAGGGGTTGGGACTGAAGCTTTCTTT.